One sample yielded the 2 T cell receptor beta chains listed below, sequenced in a study of blood T cell repertoires in COVID-19. Generated by immunoSEQ multiplex PCR, the TCRdb table keeps only in-frame clones and is missing some. The table lists roughly 370,000 clones, more than 75% of them singletons, with roughly a tenth in the top ten. The sequenced material came from PBMCs or T cells enriched from blood (not recorded which). Every receptor here comes from a woman between 45 and 65 years old who had recovered from COVID-19.

With regard to this clone: It may be a read error: a sequence one base away is much more abundant. V gene TRBV6-1 combines with J gene TRBJ1-2; maybe TRBD1 (5 bases). Germline V CDR1 and CDR2: MNHNS, SASEGT. The CDR3 sequence is 13 residues long. Trimming stripped 2 bases from V and 4 bases from J, with 8 bases between. This CDR3 is CASSEQGTYGYTF. The CDR3 DNA follows: TGTGCCAGCAGTGAACAGGGAACCTATGGCTACACCTTC.

The gene calls are TRBV18 and TRBJ2-3; TRBD2 matches 10 bases. This CDR3 has 16 residues. J was trimmed by 3 bases and V by 2 bases; bases with no gene match: 5. Germline CDR1 and CDR2: KGHSH and LQKENI. The CDR3 loop is CASSPVSGGATDTQYF. The CDR3 DNA reads TGTGCCAGCTCACCAGTAAGCGGGGGGGCTACAGATACGCAGTATTTT. The variable domain in full, with the rest retrieved from reference TRBV18 and TRBJ2-3, is NAGVMQNPRHLVRRRGQEARLRCSPMKGHSHVYWYRQLPEEGLKFMVYLQKENIIDESGMPKERFSAEFPKEGPSILRIQQVVRGDSAAYFCASSPVSGGATDTQYFGPGTRLTVL.